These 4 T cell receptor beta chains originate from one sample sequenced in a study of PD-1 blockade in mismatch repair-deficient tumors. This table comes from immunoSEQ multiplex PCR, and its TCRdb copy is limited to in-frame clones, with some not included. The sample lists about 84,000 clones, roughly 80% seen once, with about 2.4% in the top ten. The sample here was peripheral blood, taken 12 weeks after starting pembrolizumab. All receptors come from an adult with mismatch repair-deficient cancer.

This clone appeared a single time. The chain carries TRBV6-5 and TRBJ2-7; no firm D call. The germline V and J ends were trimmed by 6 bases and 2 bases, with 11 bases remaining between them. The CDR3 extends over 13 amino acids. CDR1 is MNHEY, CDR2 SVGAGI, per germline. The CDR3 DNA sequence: TGTGCCAGCAGAAAGACAACCGCCTACGAGCAGTACTTC. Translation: CASRKTTAYEQYF.

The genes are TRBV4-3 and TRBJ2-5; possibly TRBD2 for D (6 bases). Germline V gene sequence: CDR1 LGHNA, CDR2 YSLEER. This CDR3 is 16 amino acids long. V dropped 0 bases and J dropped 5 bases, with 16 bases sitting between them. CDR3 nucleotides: TGCGCCAGCAGCCAAGACGTGCGCGGGACTGGGGAGACCCAGTACTTC. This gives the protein CASSQDVRGTGETQYF.

CDR3 protein: CASKIAGSGANVLTF. The CDR3 region has the DNA TGTGCCAGTAAGATAGCGGGTTCTGGGGCCAACGTCCTGACTTTC. The genes are TRBV19 and TRBJ2-6; 7 bases agree with TRBD2. Germline trimming cut 7 bases from V and 1 base from J; bases unmatched to any gene: 4. The CDR3 is made up of 15 amino acids. CDR1 LNHDA and CDR2 SQIVND come from the germline V gene (reference sequence).

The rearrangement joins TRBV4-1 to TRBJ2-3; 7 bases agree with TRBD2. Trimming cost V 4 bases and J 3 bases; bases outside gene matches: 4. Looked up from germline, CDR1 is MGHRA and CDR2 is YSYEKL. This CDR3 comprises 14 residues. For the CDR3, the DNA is TGCGCCAGCAGCCTCGGAGCGGGGACAGATACGCAGTATTTT. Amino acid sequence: CASSLGAGTDTQYF.